A single sample is the source of the 32 T cell receptor beta chains below, sequenced in a study of shared clonotypes between healthy human individuals. In the naive CD8 group, cells lacked CD45RO and were positively selected for CCR7, so terminally differentiated effector memory CD45RA+ cells were left out. Method: immunoSEQ multiplex PCR; TCRdb's copy keeps in-frame clones and lacks some. The sample shows millions of clones, about 92% of them seen only once. Sequenced: naive CD8+ T cells from PBMCs. These receptors were taken from a man between 18 and 35 years old in good health. Some clones in this sample may be carry-over from other donors' samples.

The rearrangement joins TRBV5-1 to TRBJ2-7; D is perhaps TRBD1 or TRBD2 (5 bases each). CDR3 length: 14 amino acids. Trimming shortened V by 4 bases and J by 2 bases, and 13 bases separated the two germline ends. Per the germline V gene, CDR1 is SGHRS and CDR2 is YFSETQ. The CDR3, as DNA: TGCGCCAGCAGCCCCCGGGGCTTGACCTACGAGCAGTACTTC. Translation: CASSPRGLTYEQYF.

In this sample, this clone turned up a few times. Other DNA sequences from this sample encode an identical CDR3 as well. The V call is TRBV27, the J call TRBJ1-5, with D possibly TRBD1 on 5 matching bases. V lost 2 bases and J lost 2, with 7 bases in between. The CDR3 consists of 14 residues. CDR1 is MNHEY and CDR2 is SMNVEV in the germline V gene (reference sequence). CDR3 sequence: CASSLVGGNQPQHF. The CDR3 nucleotides are TGTGCCAGCAGTTTAGTGGGGGGCAATCAGCCCCAGCATTTT.

V is TRBV5-6 and J is TRBJ2-6; D is undetermined. Trimming removed 3 bases at V and 4 bases at J, with 20 bases between. Looked up from germline, CDR1 is SGHDT and CDR2 is YYEEEE. The CDR3 consists of 18 residues. Here the CDR3 DNA reads TGTGCCAGCAGCTCGAACAGCGATCCCGCGTGGGGGGCCAACGTCCTGACTTTC. Translation gives CASSSNSDPAWGANVLTF.

The chain links TRBV18 to TRBJ2-5, with D possibly being TRBD2 (6 bases). Per germline, CDR1 KGHSH and CDR2 LQKENI. Trimming cost V 4 bases and J 0 bases, with 15 bases left between them. The CDR3 loop spans 16 amino acids. The CDR3 here is CASSRVGTGYQETQYF. The CDR3 nucleotides read TGTGCCAGCTCACGCGTCGGGACTGGATACCAAGAGACCCAGTACTTC. Using reference TRBV18 and TRBJ2-5 for the parts outside the CDR3, the full variable domain is NAGVMQNPRHLVRRRGQEARLRCSPMKGHSHVYWYRQLPEEGLKFMVYLQKENIIDESGMPKERFSAEFPKEGPSILRIQQVVRGDSAAYFCASSRVGTGYQETQYFGPGTRLLVL.

The chain joins TRBV9 to TRBJ2-2; TRBD2 matches 11 bases. Germline assignment: CDR1 SGDLS and CDR2 YYNGEE. Trimming at V came to 0 bases and at J to 6 bases, leaving 7 bases not matched to a gene. The CDR3 totals 17 residues. The CDR3, as DNA: TGTGCCAGCAGCGTAGGTTTGACTAGCGGGAAGGCCGGGGAGCTGTTTTTT. This gives the protein CASSVGLTSGKAGELFF.

The V call is TRBV18, the J call TRBJ1-1; D unresolved. V lost 0 bases and J 0 bases, leaving 11 bases between the germline ends. The germline gives CDR1 KGHSH, CDR2 LQKENI. The CDR3 totals 16 residues. The CDR3 loop reads CASSPPTTQVNTEAFF. Written as DNA, the CDR3 is TGTGCCAGCTCACCACCCACGACACAAGTGAACACTGAAGCTTTCTTT.

This chain connects TRBV5-5 to TRBJ2-6; D call uncertain. V gave up 0 bases and J gave up 0 bases, with 13 bases separating them. The CDR3 loop spans 18 amino acids. From germline, CDR1 is SGHKS and CDR2 YYEKEE (reference sequence). Here the CDR3 DNA reads TGTGCCAGCAGCTTGGTCCGCGTCACAGACTCTGGGGCCAACGTCCTGACTTTC. This encodes CASSLVRVTDSGANVLTF.

The rearrangement joins TRBV29-1 to TRBJ2-7, with D tentatively TRBD1 (5 bases). Germline CDR1 SQVTM, CDR2 ANQGSEA. This CDR3 is built from 12 residues. Trimming stripped 5 bases from V and 4 bases from J, with 12 bases between. CDR3 residues: CSVQQGRYEQYF. For the CDR3, the DNA is TGCAGCGTTCAGCAGGGTAGATACGAGCAGTACTTC.

This sequence joins TRBV7-9 and TRBJ2-6; D remains unclear. There are 19 residues in the CDR3. Germline assignment: CDR1 SEHNR and CDR2 FQNEAQ (reference sequence). V was cut by 2 bases and J by 0 bases, with 17 bases left in between. The CDR3 DNA sequence: TGTGCCAGCAGCTTATTTATGGTTATACCCAGCTCTGGGGCCAACGTCCTGACTTTC. It specifies CASSLFMVIPSSGANVLTF. The entire variable domain, with the rest obtained from reference TRBV7-9 and TRBJ2-6, is as follows: DTGVSQNPRHKITKRGQNVTFRCDPISEHNRLYWYRQTLGQGPEFLTYFQNEAQLEKSRLLSDRFSAERPKGSFSTLEIQRTEQGDSAMYLCASSLFMVIPSSGANVLTFGAGSRLTVL.

The chain uses TRBV9 and TRBJ1-1; a possible D gene is TRBD1 (5 bases). Germline V gene lookup returns CDR1 SGDLS and CDR2 YYNGEE. Deletions cut 3 bases from V and 1 base from J, with 16 bases between. CDR3 length equals 16 residues. For the CDR3, the DNA is TGTGCCAGCAGCGCTCCCGTCGGGGCGGCGAACACTGAAGCTTTCTTT. It translates to CASSAPVGAANTEAFF.

The rearrangement uses TRBV9 and TRBJ2-5; D may be TRBD1 or TRBD2 (5 bases each). The CDR3 runs to 16 residues. The ends were cut back, 4 bases at V and 2 bases at J, with 18 bases in the middle. CDR1 SGDLS and CDR2 YYNGEE come from the germline V gene. CDR3 bases: TGTGCCAGCAGCCTTTCGCCCGGGACCGAACAAGAGACCCAGTACTTC. It is translated as CASSLSPGTEQETQYF.

The chain uses TRBV10-1 and TRBJ2-7, with TRBD2 identical over 7 bases. J lost 1 base, V lost 3 bases, and 6 bases had no gene match. The CDR3 has 15 residues. CDR1 is WNHNN and CDR2 is SYGVQD in the germline V gene (reference sequence). CDR3 DNA sequence: TGCGCCAGCAGTGACAAGGCAGCGGGGTCCTACGAGCAGTACTTC. Translation: CASSDKAAGSYEQYF.

The J gene is TRBJ2-7, the V gene TRBV7-9; 7 bases map to TRBD2. Germline CDR1 reads SEHNR; CDR2 reads FQNEAQ (reference sequence). The length of the CDR3 is 14 residues. V trimming: 3 bases; J trimming: 4 bases; junction bases outside the gene matches: 6. For the CDR3, the DNA is TGTGCCAGCAGCTTGGGAGGGAGGTGGTACGAGCAGTACTTC. Translated, it gives CASSLGGRWYEQYF.

The chain employs TRBV27 and TRBJ2-2; 9 bases map to TRBD2. Trimming at V came to 6 bases and at J to 5 bases, leaving 7 bases not matched to a gene. Per germline, CDR1 MNHEY and CDR2 SMNVEV (reference sequence). The CDR3 has 15 residues. The CDR3 sequence is CASRLGREGTGELFF. CDR3 sequence (DNA): TGTGCCAGCAGGTTGGGGCGGGAGGGGACCGGGGAGCTGTTTTTT.

This chain joins TRBV23-1 and TRBJ1-5, with D perhaps matching TRBD1 (5 bases). Being an ORF, TRBV23-1 has a function that is uncertain. V lost 8 bases and J 7 bases, leaving 24 bases between the germline ends. This CDR3 region has 16 residues. For the CDR3, the DNA is TGCGCCAGCTGCGGACTATGGGGGATCGGCGAACAGCCCCAGCATTTT. It codes for CASCGLWGIGEQPQHF.

The CDR3 bases are TGCGCCAGCAGCTTTGCACCTCAGTATGGCTACACCTTC. This codes for CASSFAPQYGYTF. The chain uses TRBV5-1 and TRBJ1-2, with unresolved D. CDR3 length equals 13 residues. The germline V gene encodes CDR1 SGHRS and CDR2 YFSETQ. Between the trimmed V and J ends, which lost 2 bases and 5 bases, there was a span of 10 bases.

The rearrangement joins TRBV28 to TRBJ2-3, with 7 bases fitting TRBD2. V was pared by 3 bases and J by 4 bases, with 7 bases of the junction left unmatched. CDR3 size: 15 residues. Germline V gene lookup returns CDR1 MDHEN and CDR2 SYDVKM. In DNA, the CDR3 is TGTGCCAGCAGTTTCCCCCCGGGGGGTGCAGATACGCAGTATTTT. Its protein product is CASSFPPGGADTQYF.

The count of this clone is one. V and J are TRBV10-1 and TRBJ2-1, with 12 nucleotides matching TRBD1. Germline V lookup: CDR1 WNHNN, CDR2 SYGVQD (reference sequence). CDR3 length: 16 amino acids. Trimming took 0 bases from V and 7 from J; bases not matched to a gene: 4. In DNA form, the CDR3 reads TGCGCCAGCAGTGAGTCGAGGGACAGGGGGCAAAATGAGCAGTTCTTC. Protein product: CASSESRDRGQNEQFF.

This chain joins TRBV9 and TRBJ2-2, with 8 nucleotides matching TRBD1. Germline CDR1 and CDR2: SGDLS and YYNGEE. The CDR3 is 14 amino acids. The trim removed 3 bases at V and 3 bases at J, leaving 1 base unmatched. CDR3 DNA: TGTGCCAGCAGCGCGGGACAGGACACCGGGGAGCTGTTTTTT. It is translated as CASSAGQDTGELFF.

The chain employs TRBV7-9 and TRBJ2-3; 8 positions agree with TRBD2. The CDR3 has 15 amino acids. Trimming removed 8 bases from V and 4 bases from J; junction bases left unmatched: 11. The germline CDR1 and CDR2 sequences are SEHNR and FQNEAQ (reference sequence). DNA of the CDR3: TGTGCCAGCCCCGACGGGACTAGTTCCCCAGATACGCAGTATTTT. It specifies CASPDGTSSPDTQYF.

Remarks on this clone: Different DNA sequences within this sample yield the same CDR3. This chain joins TRBV27 and TRBJ2-7; the D gene is possibly TRBD1 (5 bases). V lost 5 bases and J lost 3, with 14 bases in between. CDR1 is MNHEY and CDR2 is SMNVEV in the germline V gene (reference sequence). This CDR3 is 14 amino acids long. The CDR3 DNA is TGTGCCAGCAGTCCATCCCGGCAGGGCTACGAGCAGTACTTC. It yields the protein CASSPSRQGYEQYF.

This chain links TRBV25-1 with TRBJ2-1; 9 bases match TRBD2. Germline loops: CDR1 MGHDK, CDR2 SYGVNS. The CDR3 is made up of 16 amino acids. Trimming removed 1 base from V and 9 bases from J; junction bases left unmatched: 10. The CDR3 nucleotides are TGTGCCAGCAGTGAATTCGGGACTAGCCATTCCGCTGAGCAGTTCTTC. Its protein is CASSEFGTSHSAEQFF.

This clone was observed a single time. This chain uses TRBV27 with TRBJ2-7; a weak D match, TRBD1 (5 bases). The V and J ends lost 1 base and 5 bases respectively, with 9 bases between them. Germline CDR1 is MNHEY and CDR2 is SMNVEV (reference sequence). The length of the CDR3 is 13 residues. The CDR3 DNA is TGTGCCAGCAGTTTATGGGCAGGGCACGAGCAGTACTTC. Translation: CASSLWAGHEQYF.

Comments on this clone: The sample has other DNA sequences that encode this CDR3 too. The V call is TRBV6-5, the J call TRBJ2-5, with unresolved D. The germline V and J ends were trimmed by 5 bases and 1 base, with 8 bases remaining between them. The CDR3 is 13 residues long. Germline V lookup: CDR1 MNHEY, CDR2 SVGAGI. Written as DNA, the CDR3 is TGTGCCAGCAGTCCCCTCCCCCAAGAGACCCAGTACTTC. Translated: CASSPLPQETQYF.

The chain is built from TRBV19 and TRBJ2-2; the match to TRBD2 covers 13 bases. CDR1 LNHDA and CDR2 SQIVND come from the germline V gene (reference sequence). This CDR3 comprises 16 residues. After removal of 6 bases from V and 3 bases from J, the junction contained 4 bases not matched to a gene. For the CDR3, the DNA is TGTGCCAGTAGCCGACTAGCGGGAGGTTACACCGGGGAGCTGTTTTTT. Amino acids: CASSRLAGGYTGELFF.

This chain uses TRBV7-9 with TRBJ2-7, with D perhaps given as TRBD1 or TRBD2 (5 bases each). This CDR3 comprises 14 residues. V was clipped by 5 bases and J by 6 bases, with 17 bases between them. In germline, CDR1 is SEHNR, CDR2 FQNEAQ (reference sequence). This CDR3 is CASSLRDGMGEQYF. CDR3 nucleotide sequence: TGTGCCAGCAGCCTCCGGGACGGGATGGGCGAGCAGTACTTC. Looking up the rest from reference TRBV7-9 and TRBJ2-7 gives the full variable domain: DTGVSQNPRHKITKRGQNVTFRCDPISEHNRLYWYRQTLGQGPEFLTYFQNEAQLEKSRLLSDRFSAERPKGSFSTLEIQRTEQGDSAMYLCASSLRDGMGEQYFGPGTRLTVT.

V gene TRBV15 combines with J gene TRBJ2-3, with a possible D match to TRBD2 (6 bases). The CDR3 has 18 residues. Germline CDR1 and CDR2: LNHNV and YYDKDF (reference sequence). V lost 5 bases to trimming and J lost 2 bases, with 23 bases between them. The CDR3 DNA reads as TGTGCCACCAGCCAATTTACGGGGGAGGCCATCCTCACAGATACGCAGTATTTT. It yields the protein CATSQFTGEAILTDTQYF.

For the CDR3, the DNA is TGTGCCAGCAGCACAGCCGGGACCAGGGCGCTGTTTTTT. Amino acids: CASSTAGTRALFF. This chain joins TRBV7-8 and TRBJ2-2; D is perhaps TRBD1 or TRBD2 (5 bases each). CDR3 length: 13 residues. Germline loops: CDR1 SGHVS, CDR2 FQNEAQ. V lost 5 bases to trimming and J lost 13 bases, with 17 bases between them.

The rearrangement joins TRBV27 to TRBJ1-1; TRBD1 agrees at 8 bases. The CDR3 loop spans 17 amino acids. In germline, CDR1 is MNHEY, CDR2 SMNVEV (reference sequence). Trimming at V came to 5 bases and at J to 2 bases, leaving 13 bases not matched to a gene. Here the CDR3 DNA reads TGTGCCAGCAGTCCACACAGGGGGGAAAGGGCCAACACTGAAGCTTTCTTT. This translates into CASSPHRGERANTEAFF.

This chain uses TRBV19 with TRBJ1-2, with D tentatively TRBD1 (5 bases). With 10 bases removed from V and 1 base from J, the gap between germline ends came to 10 bases. The CDR3 loop spans 12 amino acids. Per germline, CDR1 LNHDA and CDR2 SQIVND (reference sequence). DNA for the CDR3: TGTGCCACCCACAGGAATAACTATGGCTACACCTTC. Amino acid sequence: CATHRNNYGYTF.

The gene calls are TRBV28 and TRBJ2-3, with D perhaps matching TRBD2 (5 bases). Germline loops: CDR1 MDHEN, CDR2 SYDVKM. Trimming removed 6 bases from V and 6 bases from J, with 19 bases in between. The CDR3 runs to 15 residues. The CDR3 DNA is TGTGCCAGCAGCACCTTCGGGAATCCCACGGATACGCAGTATTTT. Amino acid sequence: CASSTFGNPTDTQYF.

The table lists this clone with a few counts. The V call is TRBV9, the J call TRBJ1-1; D is uncertain. Germline lookup yields CDR1 SGDLS and CDR2 YYNGEE. V lost 3 bases to trimming and J lost 5 bases, with 11 bases between them. The CDR3 spans 13 residues. The CDR3 loop reads CASSAGRVTEAFF. CDR3 nucleotides: TGTGCCAGCAGCGCAGGAAGGGTAACTGAAGCTTTCTTT.